This TCR beta chain was identified in a study of shared clonotypes between healthy human individuals. The V end was cut by 5 bases, the J end by 12 bases, with 23 bases between. Germline lookup yields CDR1 SGHVS and CDR2 FQNEAQ. This CDR3 comprises 15 residues. Naive CD8 isolation took CD45RO-negative cells positively selected for CCR7 and excluded terminally differentiated effector memory CD45RA+ cells. All of the donors resided in Nashville, Tennessee, and each was a Caucasian adult. This table comes from immunoSEQ multiplex PCR, and its TCRdb copy is limited to in-frame clones, with some not included. The sample has approximately 2,200,000 clones; just over 90% are singletons. As for this clone: Its antigen is undetermined.

Whole-study findings and limits: Clonotypes not shared had lower generation probabilities than those common to all four donors. The diversity represented, both genetic and in exposure history, was limited by few donors.

The sequence was collected from a man aged 18 to 35 in good health. Some clones in this sample may be carry-over from other donors' samples. J is TRBJ2-1 and V is TRBV7-8; D call uncertain. Sequenced input: naive CD8+ T cells from PBMCs. Written as DNA, the CDR3 is TGTGCCAGCAGCCCCGGGCCGAATACAAAGGATAGGCAGTTCTTC. Protein: CASSPGPNTKDRQFF.